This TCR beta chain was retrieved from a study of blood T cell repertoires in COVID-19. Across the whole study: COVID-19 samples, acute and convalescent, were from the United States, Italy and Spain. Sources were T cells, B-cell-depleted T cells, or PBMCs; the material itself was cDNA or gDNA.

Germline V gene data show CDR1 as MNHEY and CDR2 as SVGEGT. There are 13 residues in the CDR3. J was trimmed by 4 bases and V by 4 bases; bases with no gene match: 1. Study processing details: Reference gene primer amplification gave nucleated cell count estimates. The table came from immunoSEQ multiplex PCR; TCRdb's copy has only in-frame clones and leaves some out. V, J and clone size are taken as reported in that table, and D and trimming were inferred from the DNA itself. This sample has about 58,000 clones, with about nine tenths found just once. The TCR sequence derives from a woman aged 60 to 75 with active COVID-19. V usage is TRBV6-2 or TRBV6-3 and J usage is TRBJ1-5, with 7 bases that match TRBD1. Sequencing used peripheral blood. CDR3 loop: CASSSTGNQPQHF. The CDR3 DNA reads TGTGCCAGCAGTTCGACAGGGAATCAGCCCCAGCATTTT.